Shown below are 25 T cell receptor beta chains from a single sample sequenced in a study of blood T cell repertoires in COVID-19. Data came from immunoSEQ multiplex PCR; TCRdb stores just in-frame clones and leaves some out. The repertoire includes under 250,000 clones, approximately 85% of them detected once, and approximately 9% sits in the top ten. The sequenced sample consisted of PBMCs or T cells enriched from blood (not recorded which). These TCRs come from a woman aged 45-65 years with acute COVID-19.

The chain is built from TRBV3-1 (or the pseudogene TRBV3-2) and TRBJ2-5, with 7 bases lining up with TRBD2. The J segment lost 2 bases and the V segment lost 5 bases, leaving 5 bases of the junction unmatched. Germline V gene data show CDR1 as LGHDT and CDR2 as YNNKEL (reference sequence). The CDR3 is 14 amino acids. CDR3 sequence: CASSSWGGQETQYF. The CDR3 nucleotides are TGTGCCAGCAGCTCCTGGGGGGGGCAAGAGACCCAGTACTTC.

The CDR3 loop reads CAWSVLGGGGYTF. The CDR3 nucleotides read TGTGCCTGGAGTGTACTAGGGGGAGGGGGCTACACCTTC. The chain uses TRBV30 and TRBJ1-2, with a tentative D call TRBD1 (6 bases). Germline loops: CDR1 GTSNPN, CDR2 SVGIG (reference sequence). This CDR3 spans 13 amino acids. V was pared by 0 bases and J by 8 bases, with 13 bases between.

The rearrangement joins TRBV12-3 or TRBV12-4 to TRBJ1-1, with 12 positions matching TRBD1. Trimming took 8 bases from V and 6 from J; bases not matched to a gene: 4. This CDR3 comprises 13 residues. CDR3 DNA: TGTGCCAGCCGGGGACAGGGGGCGGCTGAAGCTTTCTTT. Protein: CASRGQGAAEAFF.

This clone was observed once. The chain recombines TRBV7-2 with TRBJ2-3, with D unclear. The V gene lost 1 base and the J gene lost 2 bases, with 10 bases spanning the gap. The CDR3 totals 15 residues. Germline assignment: CDR1 SGHTA and CDR2 FQGNSA. The CDR3 reads CASSLVLLFTDTQYF. CDR3 nucleotide sequence: TGTGCCAGCAGCTTAGTTCTACTCTTCACAGATACGCAGTATTTT.

V is TRBV3-1 (or the pseudogene TRBV3-2) and J is TRBJ1-6, with unresolved D. V gave up 6 bases and J gave up 11 bases, with 17 bases separating them. Germline-derived CDR1 and CDR2 are LGHDT and YNNKEL (reference sequence). This CDR3 contains 14 residues. The CDR3 DNA is TGTGCCAGCAGACCACTCTTTACGGAGGCACCCCTCCACTTT. Translating gives CASRPLFTEAPLHF.

This chain joins TRBV20-1 and TRBJ1-5, with a possible D match to TRBD1 (5 bases). The CDR3 loop spans 11 amino acids. V lost 0 bases to trimming and J lost 12 bases, with 9 bases between them. Germline loops: CDR1 DFQATT, CDR2 SNEGSKA (reference sequence). Written as DNA, the CDR3 is TGCAGTGCTAGAGATCAGACAGTCCAGCATTTT. It specifies CSARDQTVQHF.

The chain carries TRBV6-5 and TRBJ1-2; 7 bases match TRBD1. The germline CDR1 and CDR2 sequences are MNHEY and SVGAGI. The CDR3 has 14 residues. With 6 bases clipped from V and 1 base from J, the junction kept 5 bases outside the gene matches. CDR3 region: CASRDGQDNYGYTF. The CDR3 DNA sequence: TGTGCCAGCAGAGACGGACAGGATAACTATGGCTACACCTTC.

The V and J genes are TRBV14 and TRBJ1-1; no reliable D call. Trimming cost V 5 bases and J 5 bases, with 6 bases left between them. CDR1 SGHDN and CDR2 FVKESK come from the germline V gene. The CDR3 has 11 amino acids. The CDR3 DNA follows: TGTGCCAGCAGCGTTTCAACTGAAGCTTTCTTT. Translating gives CASSVSTEAFF.

The chain carries TRBV30 and TRBJ2-3; TRBD2 matches 8 bases. The length of the CDR3 is 15 residues. CDR1 and CDR2 (germline): GTSNPN, SVGIG (reference sequence). V lost 3 bases and J lost 2; bases outside the gene matches: 7. The CDR3 is CAWSPLAGLTDTQYF. The CDR3, as DNA: TGTGCCTGGAGCCCTTTAGCGGGGCTCACAGATACGCAGTATTTT.

The genes are TRBV6-6 and TRBJ1-5, with 9 bases identical to TRBD1. V shed 4 bases and J 0 bases; nucleotides not matched to a gene: 4. The CDR3 is made up of 16 amino acids. In germline, CDR1 is MNHNY, CDR2 SVGAGI (reference sequence). The CDR3 DNA is TGTGCCAGCAGTTTTGACAGGGGGGCTAGCAATCAGCCCCAGCATTTT. Residues: CASSFDRGASNQPQHF.

This chain connects TRBV5-1 to TRBJ2-3; 10 bases fit TRBD1. J lost 3 bases, V lost 3 bases, and 4 bases had no gene match. Germline-derived CDR1 and CDR2 are SGHRS and YFSETQ. The CDR3 covers 15 residues. The CDR3: CASSWRTGGTDTQYF. CDR3 coding DNA: TGCGCCAGCAGCTGGAGGACAGGGGGTACAGATACGCAGTATTTT.

CDR3 loop: CASSAPSRGDTEAFF. In DNA, the CDR3 is TGTGCCAGTAGTGCCCCCAGTCGCGGGGACACTGAAGCTTTCTTT. The chain combines TRBV19 with TRBJ1-1; D uncertain. CDR1 is LNHDA, CDR2 SQIVND, per germline (reference sequence). The CDR3 spans 15 residues. Trimming took 5 bases from V and 3 from J, leaving 16 bases between them.

This chain uses TRBV9 with TRBJ1-3; D not certain. CDR1 is SGDLS, CDR2 YYNGEE, per germline. The V gene lost 0 bases and the J gene lost 0 bases, with 7 bases spanning the gap. This CDR3 is built from 15 residues. The CDR3 is CASSVDPISGNTIYF. CDR3 nucleotide sequence: TGTGCCAGCAGCGTAGATCCCATCTCTGGAAACACCATATATTTT.

CDR3 nucleotide sequence: TGTGCCAGCAGACCTATCGCGGGGGGGCGAATAGATACGCAGTATTTT. Encoded protein: CASRPIAGGRIDTQYF. This sequence joins TRBV11-2 and TRBJ2-3; TRBD2 matches 9 bases. Germline CDR1 SGHAT, CDR2 FQNNGV. The CDR3 consists of 16 residues. V shed 6 bases, J shed 5 bases, and the junction held 12 bases outside the gene matches. The full variable domain, completed using reference TRBV11-2 and TRBJ2-3, is EAGVAQSPRYKIIEKRQSVAFWCNPISGHATLYWYQQILGQGPKLLIQFQNNGVVDDSQLPKDRFSAERLKGVDSTLKIQPAKLEDSAVYLCASRPIAGGRIDTQYFGPGTRLTVL.

The rearrangement joins TRBV19 to TRBJ2-7, with unresolved D. V was shortened by 2 bases and J by 6 bases, with 11 bases between the two germline ends. Germline-derived CDR1 and CDR2 are LNHDA and SQIVND (reference sequence). This CDR3 region has 13 residues. CDR3: CASSILVGSEQYF. The CDR3 DNA is TGTGCCAGTAGTATACTTGTGGGCAGCGAGCAGTACTTC.

This chain uses TRBV3-1 (or the pseudogene TRBV3-2) with TRBJ2-6; 7 nucleotides agree with TRBD1. The germline gives CDR1 LGHDT, CDR2 YNNKEL (reference sequence). This CDR3 contains 15 residues. V lost 2 bases and J lost 4; bases outside the gene matches: 2. The CDR3 nucleotides read TGTGCCAGCAGCCAACAGGGGGTGGGGGCCAACGTCCTGACTTTC. Amino acids: CASSQQGVGANVLTF.

This clone was counted a single time. The gene calls are TRBV11-1 and TRBJ1-1, with D hard to call. V lost 5 bases to trimming and J lost 1 base, with 17 bases between them. This CDR3 is 16 amino acids long. Germline V gives CDR1 SGHAT, CDR2 FQDESV (reference sequence). The CDR3 DNA follows: TGTGCCAGCAGCCCACGCAGGCAATCCCCGAACACTGAAGCTTTCTTT. Amino acid sequence: CASSPRRQSPNTEAFF.

The chain is built from TRBV5-1 and TRBJ1-1; TRBD1 aligns across 7 bases. The CDR3 extends over 14 amino acids. Germline V lookup: CDR1 SGHRS, CDR2 YFSETQ. The ends lost 3 bases at V and 2 bases at J; junction bases unmatched: 4. CDR3 in amino acids: CASSSGTANTEAFF. CDR3 in DNA: TGCGCCAGCAGCTCTGGGACAGCTAACACTGAAGCTTTCTTT.

V and J are TRBV19 and TRBJ2-3; D is perhaps TRBD2 (7 bases). Trimming left V 3 bases short and J 1 base short, with 11 bases between. CDR1 and CDR2 from the germline V gene are LNHDA and SQIVND (reference sequence). The CDR3 is made up of 15 amino acids. The CDR3 protein is CASSIAGARTDTQYF. CDR3 coding DNA: TGTGCCAGTAGTATTGCGGGGGCGCGCACAGATACGCAGTATTTT.

The chain combines TRBV6-4 with TRBJ2-2; TRBD1 agrees at 9 bases. The CDR3 contains 15 residues. Looked up from germline, CDR1 is MRHNA and CDR2 is SNTAGT. Losses at the gene ends were 0 bases for V and 7 bases for J; bases not matched to a gene: 3. The CDR3 here is CASSDSGQGHGELFF. CDR3 nucleotides: TGTGCCAGCAGTGACTCGGGACAGGGCCACGGGGAGCTGTTTTTT.

This chain connects TRBV5-1 to TRBJ1-2; 8 bases align to TRBD1. CDR1 is SGHRS, CDR2 YFSETQ, per germline. The CDR3 sequence is 15 residues long. J gave up 8 bases and V 1 base, and 10 bases lay outside the gene matches. CDR3 nucleotides: TGCGCCAGCAGCTTGAGGGCAGGGGGCTCGAGAGGCTACACCTTC. Protein sequence: CASSLRAGGSRGYTF.

This clone was counted once. The rearrangement links TRBV5-1 to TRBJ2-3; the match to TRBD2 covers 13 bases. With V trimmed by 0 bases and J by 2 bases, 9 bases remained unmatched. Germline values: CDR1 SGHRS, CDR2 YFSETQ. CDR3 length: 19 residues. In DNA form, the CDR3 reads TGCGCCAGCAGCTTGGCCGGAGGACTAGCGGGGGCCTCCACAGATACGCAGTATTTT. Its translation: CASSLAGGLAGASTDTQYF.

The genes are TRBV19 and TRBJ2-7, with D perhaps matching TRBD2 (6 bases). Trimming pared 7 bases from V and 6 bases from J, leaving 16 bases between. The germline V gene encodes CDR1 LNHDA and CDR2 SQIVND (reference sequence). The CDR3 sequence is 13 residues long. The CDR3 spells CASNDGTLGEQYF. In DNA, the CDR3 is TGTGCCAGTAACGACGGGACTCTCGGCGAGCAGTACTTC.

This clone showed up just a few times. The chain uses TRBV4-2 and TRBJ1-1; D gene unclear. V was cut by 4 bases and J by 1 base, with 10 bases left in between. Germline V gene data show CDR1 as LGHNA and CDR2 as YNFKEQ. This CDR3 is 14 amino acids long. DNA of the CDR3: TGTGCCAGCAGCCTCGAGGGAGCGAACACTGAAGCTTTCTTT. This codes for CASSLEGANTEAFF.

The chain joins TRBV19 to TRBJ2-3, with D uncertain. CDR1 LNHDA and CDR2 SQIVND come from the germline V gene (reference sequence). The CDR3 has 16 residues. V lost 6 bases, J lost 4 bases, and 20 bases lay in between. The CDR3 here is CASSPYLMGVPDTQYF. The CDR3 region has the DNA TGTGCCAGTAGCCCTTACCTTATGGGCGTCCCAGATACGCAGTATTTT. Complete variable domain (other parts from reference TRBV19 and TRBJ2-3): DGGITQSPKYLFRKEGQNVTLSCEQNLNHDAMYWYRQDPGQGLRLIYYSQIVNDFQKGDIAEGYSVSREKKESFPLTVTSAQKNPTAFYLCASSPYLMGVPDTQYFGPGTRLTVL.